These 12 T cell receptor beta chains were sequenced from one sample in a study of prognosis after radiotherapy for stage I lung cancer. The authors amplified TCR beta CDR3 from genomic DNA using two-round multiplex PCR. First-round PCR employed TRBV- and TRBJ-specific primers for each gene. A single record per CDR3 protein comes from TCRdb applying MiXCR to the multiplex PCR reads. This sample has 30,000 to 35,000 distinct CDR3 sequences, with around half found just once. Sequenced here: PBMCs, sampled before or after stereotactic body radiation therapy (not recorded which). The receptors come from a donor of 50 years or more with non-small cell lung cancer.

This clonotype was detected ten times or more. The chain links TRBV2 to TRBJ2-1, with a possible D match to TRBD1 (8 bases). V dropped 8 bases and J dropped 10 bases, with 24 bases sitting between them. CDR1 and CDR2 (germline): SNHLY, FYNNEI. This CDR3 is built from 15 residues. CDR3 loop: CASSGGTGGGREQFF. CDR3 coding DNA: TGTGCCAGCTCGGGGGGAACAGGGGGGGGGAGGGAGCAGTTCTTC.

This clonotype was detected many times. CDR3 residues: CASSFREDTEAFF. The CDR3 region has the DNA TGTGCCAGCAGCTTCCGGGAGGACACTGAAGCTTTCTTT. The chain carries TRBV11-2 and TRBJ1-1, with D uncertain. The CDR3 covers 13 residues. V lost 3 bases and J lost 3, with 8 bases in between. The germline V gene encodes CDR1 SGHAT and CDR2 FQNNGV. The full variable domain, in which reference TRBV11-2 and TRBJ1-1 provide the parts outside the CDR3, is EAGVAQSPRYKIIEKRQSVAFWCNPISGHATLYWYQQILGQGPKLLIQFQNNGVVDDSQLPKDRFSAERLKGVDSTLKIQPAKLEDSAVYLCASSFREDTEAFFGQGTRLTVV.

With regard to this clonotype: The junction shows a germline mismatch at one end, possibly a read error. The chain is built from TRBV6-9 and TRBJ2-1; TRBD2 matches 14 bases. The germline V gene encodes CDR1 MNHGY and CDR2 SVAAGI. The CDR3 has 16 residues. Written as DNA, the CDR3 is TGTGCCGGCAGTTGGGGACTAGCGGGAGTTCGTAGTGAGCATCTCTTC. This translates into CAGSWGLAGVRSEHLF.

In regard to this clonotype: Relative to the germline gene, one junction end is altered; a read error may explain this. The chain recombines TRBV7-9 with TRBJ2-1, with 9 nucleotides matching TRBD1. This CDR3 has 15 amino acids. The germline gives CDR1 SEHNR, CDR2 FQNEAQ (reference sequence). The CDR3 DNA sequence: TGTGCCAGCAGCTTAGTGGGGACAGGGCTCAATGATCAGTTCTTC. This translates into CASSLVGTGLNDQFF.

A word on this clonotype: Given a far larger clone just one base away, this is likely a sequencing read error. The chain couples TRBV6-1 to TRBJ1-2; tentative D call: TRBD1 (5 bases). Germline V gene lookup returns CDR1 MNHNS and CDR2 SASEGT. The CDR3 contains 13 residues. V lost 3 bases and J lost 9, with 14 bases in between. CDR3 region: CASSDEGRGCYTF. As DNA, the CDR3 is TGTGCCAGCAGTGACGAGGGGCGGGGTTGCTACACCTTC.

This chain joins TRBV28 and TRBJ2-1, with D perhaps TRBD2 (6 bases). Trimming removed 4 bases from V and 8 bases from J, with 21 bases in between. The CDR3 length is 16 residues. Germline values: CDR1 MDHEN, CDR2 SYDVKM. This chain's CDR3 is CASSYEFKTRGYEQFF. The DNA for the CDR3 is TGTGCCAGCAGTTACGAATTTAAGACTAGAGGCTATGAGCAGTTCTTC. The full variable domain, completed using reference TRBV28 and TRBJ2-1, is DVKVTQSSRYLVKRTGEKVFLECVQDMDHENMFWYRQDPGLGLRLIYFSYDVKMKEKGDIPEGYSVSREKKERFSLILESASTNQTSMYLCASSYEFKTRGYEQFFGPGTRLTVL.

This clonotype is termed medium-sized. The J gene is TRBJ1-2, the V gene TRBV5-1; the D gene is possibly TRBD1 (5 bases). The CDR3 covers 14 residues. Trimming removed 0 bases from V and 5 bases from J, with 11 bases in between. Germline V gene lookup returns CDR1 SGHRS and CDR2 YFSETQ. The CDR3 here is CASSLGTGRYGYTF. CDR3 DNA sequence: TGCGCCAGCAGCTTGGGTACAGGTCGGTATGGCTACACCTTC.

This clonotype was found many times. The chain uses TRBV2 and TRBJ2-5; TRBD2 aligns across 11 bases. The CDR3 is made up of 15 amino acids. From germline, CDR1 is SNHLY and CDR2 FYNNEI. With V trimmed by 4 bases and J by 4 bases, 5 bases remained unmatched. The CDR3 loop is CASSGGSGRVETQYF. The CDR3, as DNA: TGTGCCAGCAGTGGCGGTAGCGGGAGGGTAGAGACCCAGTACTTC.

The table lists this clonotype with many counts. This sequence joins TRBV28 and TRBJ2-7; D unclear. The CDR3 has 13 amino acids. Per germline, CDR1 MDHEN and CDR2 SYDVKM. The ends were cut back, 7 bases at V and 4 bases at J, with 14 bases in the middle. The CDR3, as DNA: TGTGCCAGCACGGGCAGGAGAGTTTACGAGCAGTACTTC. It is translated as CASTGRRVYEQYF.

By proportion, this clonotype is medium-sized. V usage is TRBV20-1 and J usage is TRBJ2-1; D gene unclear. The CDR3 is 15 residues long. The V gene lost 5 bases and the J gene lost 8 bases, with 22 bases spanning the gap. Germline V CDR1 and CDR2: DFQATT, SNEGSKA (reference sequence). CDR3 sequence (DNA): TGCAGTGCTCCCCCCGCCGGATCCCTACAATATGAGCAGTTCTTC. The encoded protein is CSAPPAGSLQYEQFF.

This clonotype was observed at least ten times. The rearrangement joins TRBV19 to TRBJ2-7; TRBD2 aligns across 8 bases. Germline V gene data show CDR1 as LNHDA and CDR2 as SQIVND (reference sequence). This CDR3 region has 15 residues. Unmatched junction bases numbered 5, after V lost 4 bases and J lost 0 bases. The CDR3 nucleotides read TGTGCCAGTAGTAACAAGGCGGGGGGCTCCTACGAGCAGTACTTC. Translation gives CASSNKAGGSYEQYF.

On this clonotype itself: The junction differs from germline at one of its ends, possibly a read error. The J gene is TRBJ1-1, the V gene TRBV7-9; D ambiguous. CDR3 size: 13 residues. Germline V gives CDR1 SEHNR, CDR2 FQNEAQ (reference sequence). The CDR3 loop is CASSLEMNTEAFF. The CDR3 bases are TGTGCAAGCAGCCTCGAAATGAACACTGAAGCTTTCTTT. Looking up the rest from reference TRBV7-9 and TRBJ1-1 gives the full variable domain: DTGVSQNPRHKITKRGQNVTFRCDPISEHNRLYWYRQTLGQGPEFLTYFQNEAQLEKSRLLSDRFSAERPKGSFSTLEIQRTEQGDSAMYLCASSLEMNTEAFFGQGTRLTVV.